This entry describes one T cell receptor (beta chain). The antigen remains unidentified. Sequencing was performed with immunoSEQ multiplex PCR; in TCRdb, only in-frame clones are kept and a portion is missing. Here the sample spans fewer than 20,000 clones, roughly 82% being singletons. CDR3 size: 15 residues. Germline V CDR1 and CDR2: LGHNA, YNFKEQ. V dropped 3 bases and J dropped 2; count of bases not matched to a gene: 6. These data originate in a study of somatic mutations in cytotoxic T cells in rheumatoid arthritis. Findings and limits, study-wide: Reported slight underrepresentation of TRBV07 in rheumatoid arthritis patients was not subjected to multiple-comparison adjustment. Some patients, about an eighth of the roughly 65, had a largest CD8+ clone that exceeded 20% of CD8+ cells.

The chain joins TRBV4-2 to TRBJ2-5, with 7 nucleotides matching TRBD1. Input material: CD8+ T cells sorted from blood. The source of this sequence is an adult with rheumatoid arthritis. As DNA, the CDR3 is TGTGCCAGCAGCCAGACCTTGGGACAGCAAGAGACCCAGTACTTC. Translating gives CASSQTLGQQETQYF.